This T cell receptor beta chain was sequenced for a study of shared clonotypes between healthy human individuals. Repertoires were generated with immunoSEQ multiplex PCR, while TCRdb's copy carries only in-frame clones and drops some. The sample lists about 800,000 clones, roughly 96% seen once, with under 0.3% in the top ten. The germline gives CDR1 LNHDA, CDR2 SQIVND (reference sequence). Trimming at V came to 5 bases and at J to 2 bases, leaving 7 bases not matched to a gene. The CDR3 extends over 15 amino acids. CD45RO-negative, CCR7-selected cells formed the naive CD8 fraction, which excluded terminally differentiated effector memory CD45RA+ cells. The donor cohort consisted entirely of Caucasian adults residing in Nashville, Tennessee.

Sequencing was performed on naive CD8+ T cells sorted from blood. This clonotype was obtained from a man under 40 in good health. This sequence joins TRBV19 and TRBJ2-7; 9 nucleotides line up with TRBD1. CDR3 sequence reads: CASSPGTGTTYEQYF. The CDR3 bases are TGTGCCAGTAGTCCCGGGACAGGGACAACCTACGAGCAGTACTTC.